Listed here are 3 T cell receptor beta chains from one sample, sequenced in a study of T cells in Graves' hyperthyroidism and ophthalmopathy. Amplified TCR beta CDR3 regions came from RNA transcripts. During a first-round RT-PCR of the TCR CDR3, the HTBI primer set was used. Each CDR3 protein is one row after TCRdb ran MiXCR on the multiplex PCR reads. The sample yields about 620,000 distinct CDR3 sequences, roughly 15% seen once. Input material: blood. All receptors come from a young woman with Graves' hyperthyroidism.

On this clonotype: Given a much more abundant clone one base away, this may be a read error. The CDR3 DNA sequence: TGTGCCAGCAGCTCACCGGGACTAGCCAATGAGCAGTTCTTC. It codes for CASSSPGLANEQFF. J is TRBJ2-1 and V is TRBV7-6, with 9 bases aligning to TRBD2. This CDR3 region has 14 residues. Germline trimming cut 4 bases from V and 6 bases from J; bases unmatched to any gene: 4. The germline V gene has CDR1 SGHVS and CDR2 FNYEAQ.

The table lists this clonotype with a few counts. The chain employs TRBV20-1 and TRBJ2-3; no reliable D call. CDR1 is DFQATT and CDR2 is SNEGSKA in the germline V gene (reference sequence). Trimming removed 4 bases from V and 5 bases from J, with 13 bases in between. CDR3 size: 13 residues. DNA of the CDR3: TGCAGTGCTAAGGTGCACCCTAGAGATACGCAGTATTTT. Protein product: CSAKVHPRDTQYF.

V usage is TRBV5-1 and J usage is TRBJ2-2; the match to TRBD2 covers 14 bases. Germline V CDR1 and CDR2: SGHRS, YFSETQ. The V and J ends lost 4 bases and 6 bases, in that order; junction bases with no gene match: 5. CDR3 length: 16 amino acids. For the CDR3, the DNA is TGCGCCAGCAGCCTGGGACTAGCGGGAGAAGCCGGGGAGCTGTTTTTT. It translates to CASSLGLAGEAGELFF.